The 27 T cell receptor beta chains below all came from one sample that was sequenced in a study of T cell responses to AZD1222 COVID-19 vaccine. Measured with immunoSEQ multiplex PCR; TCRdb has only the in-frame clones, and not every one. The top ten hold about 3% of the sample, which has fewer than 120,000 clones, nearly 90% seen once. This sample comprised peripheral blood, obtained on day 0 of AZD1222 vaccination. Receptors originate from an adult in good health.

The V call is TRBV4-1, the J call TRBJ2-7, with TRBD1 identical over 7 bases. The germline V gene has CDR1 MGHRA and CDR2 YSYEKL. The CDR3 consists of 15 residues. The junction had 12 bases not matched to a gene; V was cut back by 4 bases and J by 6 bases. The CDR3 bases are TGCGCCAGCAGCCCCTCATCGATATCAGGGGGCGAGCAGTACTTC. Its translation: CASSPSSISGGEQYF.

This chain joins TRBV29-1 and TRBJ1-1, with D possibly TRBD1 on 6 matching bases. This CDR3 contains 11 residues. Trimming took 4 bases from V and 7 from J, leaving 10 bases between them. CDR1 and CDR2 from the germline V gene are SQVTM and ANQGSEA. CDR3 amino acids: CSVGQGYEAFF. CDR3 DNA sequence: TGCAGCGTTGGCCAGGGGTATGAAGCTTTCTTT.

This chain connects TRBV5-8 to TRBJ1-5; D is undetermined. CDR1 SGHTS and CDR2 YDEGEE come from the germline V gene. This CDR3 has 14 amino acids. V gave up 4 bases and J gave up 4 bases, with 12 bases separating them. As DNA, the CDR3 is TGTGCCAGCAGCAAAGATTTGGGGAATCAGCCCCAGCATTTT. Translated: CASSKDLGNQPQHF. The variable domain in full, with the rest retrieved from reference TRBV5-8 and TRBJ1-5, is EAGVTQSPTHLIKTRGQQATLRCSPISGHTSVYWYQQALGLGLQFLLWYDEGEERNRGNFPPRFSGRQFPNYSSELNVNALELEDSALYLCASSKDLGNQPQHFGDGTRLSIL.

In this sample, this clone turned up once. The genes are TRBV28 and TRBJ1-5; 8 bases agree with TRBD1. Germline V gives CDR1 MDHEN, CDR2 SYDVKM. V dropped 6 bases and J dropped 4; count of bases not matched to a gene: 8. The CDR3 consists of 15 residues. CDR3 in amino acids: CASRRTGGGNQPQHF. The CDR3 bases are TGTGCCAGCAGGCGCACAGGGGGAGGAAATCAGCCCCAGCATTTT. Combining the CDR3 with reference TRBV28 and TRBJ1-5 gives the whole variable domain DVKVTQSSRYLVKRTGEKVFLECVQDMDHENMFWYRQDPGLGLRLIYFSYDVKMKEKGDIPEGYSVSREKKERFSLILESASTNQTSMYLCASRRTGGGNQPQHFGDGTRLSIL.

The rearrangement uses TRBV11-3 and TRBJ2-7; D is unresolved. Per germline, CDR1 SGHNT and CDR2 YENEEA. The length of the CDR3 is 13 residues. Deletions cut 5 bases from V and 4 bases from J, with 12 bases between. CDR3 in amino acids: CASSAQGGYEQYF. The CDR3 DNA reads as TGTGCCAGCAGCGCCCAAGGTGGGTACGAGCAGTACTTC. Complete variable domain (other parts from reference TRBV11-3 and TRBJ2-7): EAGVVQSPRYKIIEKKQPVAFWCNPISGHNTLYWYLQNLGQGPELLIRYENEEAVDDSQLPKDRFSAERLKGVDSTLKIQPAELGDSAVYLCASSAQGGYEQYFGPGTRLTVT.

The sample holds one count of this clone. This chain joins TRBV29-1 and TRBJ2-2, with TRBD1 identical over 8 bases. V trimming: 6 bases; J trimming: 0 bases; junction bases outside the gene matches: 9. The CDR3 runs 16 residues. CDR1 SQVTM and CDR2 ANQGSEA come from the germline V gene. The CDR3 nucleotides are TGCAGCGTCACCGGGACAGGTCCCGCGAACACCGGGGAGCTGTTTTTT. Its translation is CSVTGTGPANTGELFF.

V usage is TRBV28 and J usage is TRBJ1-5; unclear D gene. This CDR3 comprises 12 residues. The V end was cut by 1 base, the J end by 9 bases, with 7 bases between. Germline V gives CDR1 MDHEN, CDR2 SYDVKM. CDR3: CASSLLTGPQHF. The CDR3 DNA sequence: TGTGCCAGCAGTTTATTGACCGGGCCCCAGCATTTT.

This chain links TRBV27 with TRBJ2-5; 9 bases map to TRBD2. Germline V gene lookup returns CDR1 MNHEY and CDR2 SMNVEV (reference sequence). With 8 bases clipped from V and 7 bases from J, the junction kept 8 bases outside the gene matches. This CDR3 is built from 13 residues. The CDR3 bases are TGTGCCAGCTCGACTAGCGGAGTTGGGACCCAGTACTTC. Translation gives CASSTSGVGTQYF.

The CDR3 protein is CATSRGPGSPLHF. The DNA for the CDR3 is TGTGCCACCAGCAGGGGGCCGGGGTCACCCCTCCACTTT. V is TRBV15 and J is TRBJ1-6; tentatively, D is TRBD1 (5 bases). The V end was cut by 3 bases, the J end by 10 bases, with 10 bases between. Germline CDR1 and CDR2: LNHNV and YYDKDF (reference sequence). The CDR3 totals 13 residues. The full variable domain, completed using reference TRBV15 and TRBJ1-6, is DAMVIQNPRYQVTQFGKPVTLSCSQTLNHNVMYWYQQKSSQAPKLLFHYYDKDFNNEADTPDNFQSRRPNTSFCFLDIRSPGLGDTAMYLCATSRGPGSPLHFGNGTRLTVT.

The chain recombines TRBV28 with TRBJ2-2; TRBD2 is a possible D gene (6 bases). V lost 7 bases, J lost 3 bases, and 15 bases lay in between. The CDR3 is 15 residues long. Germline V lookup: CDR1 MDHEN, CDR2 SYDVKM. Here the CDR3 DNA reads TGTGCCAGCACCCCGGCGTCGGGGGACACCGGGGAGCTGTTTTTT. The encoded protein is CASTPASGDTGELFF.

The CDR3 DNA sequence: TGCAGCGTTGAGACAGGGGCCTACGAGCAGTACTTC. Translation: CSVETGAYEQYF. The gene calls are TRBV29-1 and TRBJ2-7; TRBD1 agrees at 8 bases. This CDR3 spans 12 amino acids. V dropped 3 bases and J dropped 2; count of bases not matched to a gene: 0. Germline assignment: CDR1 SQVTM and CDR2 ANQGSEA.

This clone was seen a handful of times. The chain couples TRBV30 to TRBJ1-4; TRBD1 is a possible D gene (6 bases). CDR1 and CDR2 (germline): GTSNPN, SVGIG (reference sequence). V shed 4 bases and J shed 6 bases, with 12 bases lying between them. The CDR3 runs 13 residues. The CDR3 loop is CAWNRGFDEKLFF. The CDR3 DNA reads TGTGCCTGGAATAGGGGGTTTGATGAAAAACTGTTTTTT.

The chain employs TRBV9 and TRBJ1-4, with D unresolved. Germline CDR1 and CDR2: SGDLS and YYNGEE. V lost 2 bases, J lost 0 bases, and 5 bases lay in between. The CDR3 runs to 14 residues. CDR3 sequence (DNA): TGTGCCAGCAGCGTGAGGACAACTAATGAAAAACTGTTTTTT. It codes for CASSVRTTNEKLFF.

The rearrangement links TRBV6-2 or TRBV6-3 to TRBJ2-7, with a possible D match to TRBD1 (6 bases). The germline V and J ends were trimmed by 6 bases and 2 bases, with 17 bases remaining between them. The germline V gene encodes CDR1 MNHEY and CDR2 SVGEGT. This CDR3 region has 15 residues. The CDR3 region has the DNA TGTGCCAGCAGCCCGATCCGGACAGTGGCCTACGAGCAGTACTTC. Protein sequence: CASSPIRTVAYEQYF.

J is TRBJ2-7 and V is TRBV14; 11 bases line up with TRBD1. The CDR3 sequence is 18 residues long. Trimming removed 4 bases from V and 2 bases from J; junction bases left unmatched: 13. CDR1 and CDR2 from the germline V gene are SGHDN and FVKESK. The CDR3 DNA sequence: TGTGCCAGCAGCCGAGAGAGAAAGTGGGACAGGGGGACCTACGAGCAGTACTTC. Protein product: CASSRERKWDRGTYEQYF.

This sequence joins TRBV18 and TRBJ1-2; the match to TRBD1 covers 9 bases. CDR1 KGHSH and CDR2 LQKENI come from the germline V gene. Losses at the gene ends were 1 base for V and 8 bases for J; bases not matched to a gene: 14. This CDR3 region has 17 residues. The CDR3 sequence is CASSPLPPGQGTEGYTF. In DNA form, the CDR3 reads TGTGCCAGCTCACCACTACCTCCGGGACAGGGTACGGAAGGCTACACCTTC. The full variable domain, in which reference TRBV18 and TRBJ1-2 provide the parts outside the CDR3, is NAGVMQNPRHLVRRRGQEARLRCSPMKGHSHVYWYRQLPEEGLKFMVYLQKENIIDESGMPKERFSAEFPKEGPSILRIQQVVRGDSAAYFCASSPLPPGQGTEGYTFGSGTRLTVV.

The chain uses TRBV14 and TRBJ2-1; tentative D call: TRBD2 (5 bases). The CDR3 is 12 amino acids. CDR1 and CDR2 from the germline V gene are SGHDN and FVKESK. Trimming removed 1 base at V and 8 bases at J, with 6 bases between. The CDR3 nucleotides read TGTGCCAGCAGCCAAGCGAGGGATGAGCAGTTCTTC. Translation: CASSQARDEQFF.

This chain links TRBV6-1 with TRBJ2-1, with D uncertain. V was cut by 0 bases and J by 1 base, with 4 bases left in between. Germline CDR1 MNHNS, CDR2 SASEGT. CDR3 length: 14 residues. The CDR3 reads CASSEAQSYNEQFF. DNA for the CDR3: TGTGCCAGCAGTGAAGCACAGTCCTACAATGAGCAGTTCTTC.

This sequence joins TRBV18 and TRBJ2-7; 14 nucleotides match TRBD2. Germline loops: CDR1 KGHSH, CDR2 LQKENI. There are 18 residues in the CDR3. The V and J ends lost 5 bases and 0 bases, in that order; junction bases with no gene match: 9. The CDR3 loop reads CASSAGLAGEMSSYEQYF. In nucleotides, the CDR3 is TGTGCCAGCTCAGCGGGACTAGCGGGAGAGATGAGCTCCTACGAGCAGTACTTC.

The gene calls are TRBV7-2 and TRBJ2-1, with 8 bases aligning to TRBD2. The germline gives CDR1 SGHTA, CDR2 FQGNSA. J was trimmed by 8 bases and V by 2 bases; bases with no gene match: 5. This CDR3 has 14 amino acids. The CDR3 DNA reads TGTGCCAGCAGCTTAATCGGGGGGGCCTATGAGCAGTTCTTC. This sequence encodes CASSLIGGAYEQFF. Full variable domain (outside the CDR3, taken from reference TRBV7-2 and TRBJ2-1): GAGVSQSPSNKVTEKGKDVELRCDPISGHTALYWYRQSLGQGLEFLIYFQGNSAPDKSGLPSDRFSAERTGGSVSTLTIQRTQQEDSAVYLCASSLIGGAYEQFFGPGTRLTVL.

V and J are TRBV7-9 and TRBJ2-5, with D possibly being TRBD2 (7 bases). Trimming took 4 bases from V and 9 from J, leaving 15 bases between them. CDR3 length equals 13 residues. From germline, CDR1 is SEHNR and CDR2 FQNEAQ (reference sequence). Here the CDR3 reads CASSSPGRGPQYF. CDR3 coding DNA: TGTGCCAGCAGCTCCCCCGGGCGGGGGCCCCAGTACTTC.

V and J are TRBV4-1 and TRBJ2-7, with a tentative D call TRBD1 (6 bases). Trimming cost V 4 bases and J 0 bases, with 10 bases left between them. The germline gives CDR1 MGHRA, CDR2 YSYEKL. This CDR3 region has 14 residues. The CDR3 region is CASSPRTDSYEQYF. The CDR3 DNA sequence: TGCGCCAGCAGCCCGCGGACAGACTCCTACGAGCAGTACTTC.

The chain joins TRBV29-1 to TRBJ2-1; maybe TRBD1 (5 bases). V lost 7 bases and J lost 2, with 12 bases in between. CDR3 length: 13 residues. Germline CDR1 SQVTM, CDR2 ANQGSEA. CDR3 sequence reads: CSANRITYNEQFF. The CDR3 nucleotides read TGCAGCGCCAACAGGATTACCTACAATGAGCAGTTCTTC.

This chain joins TRBV5-4 and TRBJ2-5; D unclear. CDR1 SGHNT and CDR2 YYREEE come from the germline V gene (reference sequence). The germline V and J ends were trimmed by 2 bases and 5 bases, with 10 bases remaining between them. This CDR3 has 13 amino acids. For the CDR3, the DNA is TGTGCCAGCAGCTTCGGAAGGGCTGAGACCCAGTACTTC. This codes for CASSFGRAETQYF.

The J gene is TRBJ1-6, the V gene TRBV5-1, with a tentative D call TRBD1 (5 bases). The CDR3 has 15 residues. V dropped 4 bases and J dropped 9 bases, with 17 bases sitting between them. Per the germline V gene, CDR1 is SGHRS and CDR2 is YFSETQ. CDR3 sequence: CASSPEQGDSSPLHF. In DNA, the CDR3 is TGCGCCAGCAGCCCGGAGCAGGGTGATAGTTCACCCCTCCACTTT.

The chain links TRBV7-9 to TRBJ1-1; TRBD1 aligns across 9 bases. Germline CDR1 SEHNR, CDR2 FQNEAQ (reference sequence). The CDR3 spans 15 residues. V was clipped by 5 bases and J by 1 base; unmatched bases: 5. DNA of the CDR3: TGTGCCAGCAGCCAACAGGGGGCCAGGAACACTGAAGCTTTCTTT. Translating gives CASSQQGARNTEAFF.

This clone appeared a few times. The chain recombines TRBV4-1 with TRBJ2-3; 8 nucleotides match TRBD2. From germline, CDR1 is MGHRA and CDR2 YSYEKL. This CDR3 is built from 16 residues. V dropped 2 bases and J dropped 2; count of bases not matched to a gene: 6. The CDR3 nucleotides are TGCGCCAGCAGCCAAACAGCGGGAGCGGCCACAGATACGCAGTATTTT. This codes for CASSQTAGAATDTQYF.